This T cell receptor beta chain was observed in a study of T cells of healthy individuals. This clonotype appeared many times. This CDR3 contains 15 residues. The germline gives CDR1 MNHEY, CDR2 SVGAGI. V was shortened by 2 bases and J by 2 bases, with 12 bases between the two germline ends. TCRdb called the 5' RACE reads again in MiXCR, with one record for every CDR3 protein. The sample holds fewer than 70,000 distinct CDR3 sequences, roughly 15% seen once. The gene calls are TRBV6-5 and TRBJ1-1, with D perhaps matching TRBD1 (6 bases). This clonotype was obtained from a human donor in good health. The CDR3: CASSYDWGPNTEAFF. Written as DNA, the CDR3 is TGTGCCAGCAGTTACGACTGGGGGCCAAACACTGAAGCTTTCTTT.